The present T cell receptor (beta chain) was sequenced within a study of T-cell reconstitution after alpha-beta-depleted transplantation in children. V lost 0 bases, J lost 1 base, and 8 bases stayed unmatched. Germline V gives CDR1 DFQATT, CDR2 SNEGSKA (reference sequence). This CDR3 is 16 amino acids long. As it was prepared, the TCRbeta library received unique molecular identifiers. TCRdb called the PCR reads again in MiXCR, with one record for every CDR3 protein. In the table there are hundreds of thousands of distinct CDR3 sequences, around 17% of which are singletons. This clonotype was counted at least ten times.

This clonotype was obtained from a human donor who donated a stem cell graft to a child with acute myeloid leukemia. The sequences come from PBMCs from the stem cell graft donor, collected from the stem cell graft. The gene calls are TRBV20-1 and TRBJ1-1, with TRBD1 matching over 7 bases. CDR3 coding DNA: TGCAGTGCTAGAGATGTCCTAGGGACAGAGAACACTGAAGCTTTCTTT. This sequence encodes CSARDVLGTENTEAFF.